These 28 T cell receptor beta chains share one sample of origin, sequenced in a study of shared clonotypes between healthy human individuals. CD8 cells classed as naive were CD45RO-negative and positively selected for CCR7, excluding terminally differentiated effector memory CD45RA+ cells. This table comes from immunoSEQ multiplex PCR, and its TCRdb copy is limited to in-frame clones, with some not included. This table has about 1,900,000 clones, approximately 95% appearing once. The sample was naive CD8+ T cells sorted from blood. The source of these receptors is a man between 18 and 29 years old in good health.

The chain employs TRBV6-6 and TRBJ1-2; 8 nucleotides match TRBD1. CDR3 length equals 12 residues. V gave up 10 bases and J gave up 6 bases; unmatched junction bases: 7. Per the germline V gene, CDR1 is MNHNY and CDR2 is SVGAGI (reference sequence). Here the CDR3 reads CATSDRVDGYTF. The CDR3 region has the DNA TGTGCCACTTCGGACAGGGTCGATGGCTACACCTTC.

The rearrangement uses TRBV7-3 and TRBJ2-2; the D is unclear. Per the germline V gene, CDR1 is SGHTA and CDR2 is FQGTGA. The CDR3 spans 13 residues. Trimming stripped 4 bases from V and 0 bases from J, with 3 bases between. The CDR3, as DNA: TGTGCCAGCAGCTCCACGAACACCGGGGAGCTGTTTTTT. Translated: CASSSTNTGELFF.

The chain combines TRBV30 with TRBJ2-1; 10 bases line up with TRBD1. The germline V gene has CDR1 GTSNPN and CDR2 SVGIG (reference sequence). With 0 bases clipped from V and 6 bases from J, the junction kept 2 bases outside the gene matches. The CDR3 length is 14 residues. The CDR3: CAWSVGTGVNEQFF. In DNA form, the CDR3 reads TGTGCCTGGAGTGTAGGGACAGGGGTCAATGAGCAGTTCTTC.

This chain connects TRBV10-2 to TRBJ2-7; D gene ambiguous. The V gene's germline CDR1 is WSHSY and CDR2 SAAADI. The ends were cut back, 6 bases at V and 2 bases at J, with 17 bases in the middle. The CDR3 contains 15 residues. DNA for the CDR3: TGCGCCAGCAGGGGTGCCCCCGAGGCACCCTACGAGCAGTACTTC. It specifies CASRGAPEAPYEQYF.

As concerns this clone: Its ends do not fully match the called genes, so a read error is possible. The chain recombines TRBV7-7 with TRBJ1-5; no firm D call. Germline loops: CDR1 SSHAT, CDR2 FNYEAQ (reference sequence). This CDR3 has 16 residues. The CDR3, as DNA: TGTGCTAGCAGCTTCCTTGGACGGAGAAATTCGCTGCCCCAGCATTTT. Protein sequence: CASSFLGRRNSLPQHF.

This chain links TRBV30 with TRBJ1-5, with D possibly matching TRBD1 (5 bases). The germline V gene has CDR1 GTSNPN and CDR2 SVGIG (reference sequence). The V gene lost 0 bases and the J gene lost 7 bases, with 16 bases spanning the gap. The length of the CDR3 is 15 residues. The CDR3 loop reads CAWSVNGQGAQPQHF. In DNA, the CDR3 is TGTGCCTGGAGTGTAAATGGTCAGGGAGCCCAGCCCCAGCATTTT.

This clone is a singleton in its sample. The V and J genes are TRBV15 and TRBJ2-7, with TRBD1 as a possible D gene (6 bases). V gave up 5 bases and J gave up 4 bases, with 15 bases separating them. Germline lookup yields CDR1 LNHNV and CDR2 YYDKDF (reference sequence). The CDR3 loop spans 14 amino acids. The CDR3 bases are TGTGCCACCAGCCCCTGGACAGCCGGGTACGAGCAGTACTTC. It is translated as CATSPWTAGYEQYF.

This chain connects TRBV6-6 to TRBJ1-2; unclear D gene. Trimming took 6 bases from V and 6 from J, leaving 20 bases between them. The CDR3 is 15 residues long. Germline lookup yields CDR1 MNHNY and CDR2 SVGAGI (reference sequence). The CDR3 sequence: CASSLARTMMDGYTF. CDR3 bases: TGTGCCAGCAGCCTGGCCAGGACCATGATGGATGGCTACACCTTC.

This CDR3 reads CAWSVAHGDTIYF. CDR3 DNA: TGTGCCTGGAGTGTCGCCCATGGTGACACCATATATTTT. V gene TRBV30 combines with J gene TRBJ1-3; D is uncertain. CDR3 size: 13 residues. Trimming cost V 0 bases and J 8 bases, with 11 bases left between them. CDR1 is GTSNPN and CDR2 is SVGIG in the germline V gene (reference sequence).

V and J are TRBV7-3 and TRBJ2-5; D assignment may be TRBD1 or TRBD2 (5 bases each). The CDR3 has 13 amino acids. Trimming removed 5 bases from V and 5 bases from J, with 12 bases in between. The V gene's germline CDR1 is SGHTA and CDR2 FQGTGA. CDR3 protein: CASSLLGDETQYF. For the CDR3, the DNA is TGTGCCAGCAGCCTCCTGGGGGACGAGACCCAGTACTTC.

The V call is TRBV5-1, the J call TRBJ1-1; D is perhaps TRBD1 (5 bases). The CDR3 has 16 residues. Germline V lookup: CDR1 SGHRS, CDR2 YFSETQ. V shed 1 base and J shed 0 bases, with 13 bases lying between them. For the CDR3, the DNA is TGCGCCAGCAGCTTGCACAGGTCCCTCATGAACACTGAAGCTTTCTTT. Translated, it gives CASSLHRSLMNTEAFF.

Concerning this clone itself: The sample carries other DNA sequences with the same CDR3. The chain is built from TRBV5-6 and TRBJ2-1; D unclear. The CDR3 runs 12 residues. V gave up 0 bases and J gave up 4 bases, with 2 bases separating them. Germline V lookup: CDR1 SGHDT, CDR2 YYEEEE. Here the CDR3 DNA reads TGTGCCAGCAGCTTGGCGTACAATGAGCAGTTCTTC. It is translated as CASSLAYNEQFF. The entire variable domain, with the rest obtained from reference TRBV5-6 and TRBJ2-1, is as follows: DAGVTQSPTHLIKTRGQQVTLRCSPKSGHDTVSWYQQALGQGPQFIFQYYEEEERQRGNFPDRFSGHQFPNYSSELNVNALLLGDSALYLCASSLAYNEQFFGPGTRLTVL.

The chain couples TRBV7-9 to TRBJ2-3; maybe TRBD2 (6 bases). Germline V CDR1 and CDR2: SEHNR, FQNEAQ (reference sequence). Between the trimmed V and J ends, which lost 6 bases and 0 bases, there was a span of 13 bases. CDR3 length: 15 amino acids. The CDR3 bases are TGTGCCAGCAGTGGTCGCGGGACTAGCACAGATACGCAGTATTTT. This gives the protein CASSGRGTSTDTQYF. Based on the CDR3 plus reference TRBV7-9 and TRBJ2-3, the full variable domain is DTGVSQNPRHKITKRGQNVTFRCDPISEHNRLYWYRQTLGQGPEFLTYFQNEAQLEKSRLLSDRFSAERPKGSFSTLEIQRTEQGDSAMYLCASSGRGTSTDTQYFGPGTRLTVL.

The rearrangement uses TRBV20-1 and TRBJ2-1; D not resolved. CDR3 length: 10 amino acids. Germline values: CDR1 DFQATT, CDR2 SNEGSKA (reference sequence). V was pared by 7 bases and J by 3 bases, with 4 bases between. CDR3 DNA: TGCAGTGGCCTCTACAATGAGCAGTTCTTC. Its protein product is CSGLYNEQFF.

For the CDR3, the DNA is TGTGCCATCAGTGACGCCCCCAAGTCGGTCTACGAGCAGTACTTC. The encoded protein is CAISDAPKSVYEQYF. The chain has TRBV10-3 and TRBJ2-7, with no clear D. V gave up 3 bases and J gave up 3 bases, with 15 bases separating them. The CDR3 totals 15 residues. Germline CDR1 reads ENHRY; CDR2 reads SYGVKD.

This clone was counted a few times. V gene TRBV10-1 combines with J gene TRBJ2-7; 8 positions agree with TRBD1. Per germline, CDR1 WNHNN and CDR2 SYGVQD (reference sequence). V was pared by 10 bases and J by 13 bases, with 12 bases of the junction left unmatched. The CDR3 extends over 11 amino acids. DNA for the CDR3: TGCGCCAACGTGGACAGGGCCGGTCGATACTTC. Its translation is CANVDRAGRYF.

The chain combines TRBV20-1 with TRBJ2-7; D possibly corresponds to TRBD2 (6 bases). CDR1 and CDR2 from the germline V gene are DFQATT and SNEGSKA (reference sequence). V was clipped by 6 bases and J by 6 bases, with 12 bases between them. The CDR3 length is 11 residues. CDR3 sequence: CSAGWRGEQYF. As DNA, the CDR3 is TGCAGTGCCGGCTGGAGGGGCGAGCAGTACTTC.

The chain has TRBV7-9 and TRBJ2-7; D ambiguous. Germline CDR1 and CDR2: SEHNR and FQNEAQ (reference sequence). V lost 5 bases to trimming and J lost 0 bases, with 11 bases between them. This CDR3 is built from 14 residues. The CDR3 protein is CASSPTASSYEQYF. Here the CDR3 DNA reads TGTGCCAGCAGCCCTACTGCGAGCTCCTACGAGCAGTACTTC.

This sequence joins TRBV4-1 and TRBJ2-7, with 8 bases lining up with TRBD2. Germline CDR1 reads MGHRA; CDR2 reads YSYEKL. The CDR3 extends over 15 amino acids. V was clipped by 5 bases and J by 1 base; unmatched bases: 7. The CDR3 spells CASSDSGTSSYEQYF. CDR3 sequence (DNA): TGCGCCAGCAGCGATTCCGGGACTAGTTCCTACGAGCAGTACTTC.

The rearrangement links TRBV5-8 to TRBJ1-5; maybe TRBD1 (5 bases). Germline V lookup: CDR1 SGHTS, CDR2 YDEGEE. V lost 4 bases, J lost 1 base, and 21 bases lay in between. The CDR3 is 18 residues long. The CDR3 loop reads CASSLRDRTWESNQPQHF. The CDR3 DNA sequence: TGTGCCAGCAGCCTCAGGGACCGAACGTGGGAAAGCAATCAGCCCCAGCATTTT.

V gene TRBV7-6 combines with J gene TRBJ2-7; D possibly matches TRBD1 or TRBD2 (5 bases each). This CDR3 contains 12 residues. Trimming removed 3 bases from V and 5 bases from J, with 8 bases in between. CDR1 is SGHVS and CDR2 is FNYEAQ in the germline V gene. CDR3 region: CASSFLGDEQYF. The CDR3 DNA is TGTGCCAGCAGCTTTTTGGGGGACGAGCAGTACTTC.

This rearrangement joins TRBV7-6 to TRBJ1-2; 9 bases are a match to TRBD1. This CDR3 spans 16 amino acids. Looked up from germline, CDR1 is SGHVS and CDR2 is FNYEAQ. V gave up 4 bases and J gave up 0 bases; unmatched junction bases: 6. The DNA for the CDR3 is TGTGCCAGCAGCTGGGGGACAGGGCCTACTAACTATGGCTACACCTTC. It specifies CASSWGTGPTNYGYTF.

V gene TRBV5-6 combines with J gene TRBJ2-5, with D possibly TRBD1 on 6 matching bases. The CDR3 contains 15 residues. From germline, CDR1 is SGHDT and CDR2 YYEEEE. V lost 4 bases to trimming and J lost 2 bases, with 15 bases between them. CDR3 in amino acids: CASSLLQGIQETQYF. The CDR3, as DNA: TGTGCCAGCAGCCTACTACAGGGAATTCAAGAGACCCAGTACTTC.

The chain recombines TRBV11-3 with TRBJ2-6; D not resolved. Germline V gene lookup returns CDR1 SGHNT and CDR2 YENEEA. The V end lost 4 bases, the J end lost 1 base, and 5 bases lay between the germline ends. This CDR3 spans 14 amino acids. The CDR3 protein is CASSSFSGANVLTF. CDR3 bases: TGTGCCAGCAGCTCCTTTTCTGGGGCCAACGTCCTGACTTTC.

This chain links TRBV27 with TRBJ2-7; D is unresolved. Germline assignment: CDR1 MNHEY and CDR2 SMNVEV (reference sequence). V was pared by 6 bases and J by 0 bases, with 6 bases between. This CDR3 is 12 amino acids long. The CDR3 coding sequence is TGTGCCAGCAGGGAATCCTCCTACGAGCAGTACTTC. Protein product: CASRESSYEQYF.

With regard to this clone: Other DNA sequences in the same sample also yield this CDR3. V gene TRBV4-1 combines with J gene TRBJ2-3; D is undetermined. Germline V lookup: CDR1 MGHRA, CDR2 YSYEKL. V was clipped by 3 bases and J by 5 bases, with 3 bases between them. The CDR3 runs 11 residues. CDR3 sequence: CASSQLDTQYF. CDR3 DNA sequence: TGCGCCAGCAGCCAGTTAGATACGCAGTATTTT.

This clone showed up just once. V gene TRBV6-5 combines with J gene TRBJ2-1; no reliable D call. The germline V and J ends were trimmed by 5 bases and 0 bases, with 8 bases remaining between them. The germline CDR1 and CDR2 sequences are MNHEY and SVGAGI. CDR3 length: 14 residues. For the CDR3, the DNA is TGTGCCAGCAGTGTTGACGGCTCCTACAATGAGCAGTTCTTC. Residues: CASSVDGSYNEQFF.

The J gene is TRBJ1-5, the V gene TRBV6-1; 8 bases agree with TRBD1. This CDR3 region has 16 residues. V was clipped by 2 bases and J by 3 bases; unmatched bases: 6. Germline V gene data show CDR1 as MNHNS and CDR2 as SASEGT. CDR3 sequence (DNA): TGTGCCAGCAGTGAACTCAGGGGGCACAACAATCAGCCCCAGCATTTT. Encoded protein: CASSELRGHNNQPQHF.